This TCR beta chain was documented in a study of blood T cell repertoires in COVID-19. Cohorts were determined from participant-reported clinical history. The ends were cut back, 2 bases at V and 6 bases at J, with 10 bases in the middle. This CDR3 region has 13 residues. Original processing notes: Reference gene primer amplification yielded estimated nucleated cell counts. Here immunoSEQ multiplex PCR was the method, and the copy in TCRdb shows in-frame clones only, minus some. V and J calls plus clone size are reproduced from that table; the DNA served to infer D and trimming. The table records roughly 180,000 clones, 82% of them present only once.

Sequencing was carried out using PBMCs or T cells enriched from blood (not recorded which). The clonotype was recovered from a man aged 35-49 years who had recovered from COVID-19. The chain joins TRBV12-3 or TRBV12-4 to TRBJ1-1, with a weak D call TRBD1 (6 bases). The CDR3 DNA is TGTGCCAGCAGTTTAACAGGGATGTCTGAAGCTTTCTTT. Amino acid sequence: CASSLTGMSEAFF.